This TCR beta chain was sequenced in a study of shared clonotypes between healthy human individuals. Germline V gene lookup returns CDR1 SGHTA and CDR2 FQGNSA. The CDR3 contains 12 residues. Trimming removed 1 base at V and 6 bases at J, with 3 bases between. Deep was the level at which the assay was run. Libraries were prepared by immunoSEQ multiplex PCR; TCRdb keeps only in-frame clonotypes and omits some of them. Of approximately 1,500,000 clones listed, roughly 95% are singletons. The source of this sequence is a man younger than 40 in good health. The rearrangement links TRBV7-2 to TRBJ2-2; D remains ambiguous. The source material was naive CD4+ T cells sorted from blood. Regarding subset: CD45RA+ positively selected. The CDR3 DNA sequence: TGTGCCAGCAGCTTAGGCTCCGGGGAGCTGTTTTTT. This translates into CASSLGSGELFF.